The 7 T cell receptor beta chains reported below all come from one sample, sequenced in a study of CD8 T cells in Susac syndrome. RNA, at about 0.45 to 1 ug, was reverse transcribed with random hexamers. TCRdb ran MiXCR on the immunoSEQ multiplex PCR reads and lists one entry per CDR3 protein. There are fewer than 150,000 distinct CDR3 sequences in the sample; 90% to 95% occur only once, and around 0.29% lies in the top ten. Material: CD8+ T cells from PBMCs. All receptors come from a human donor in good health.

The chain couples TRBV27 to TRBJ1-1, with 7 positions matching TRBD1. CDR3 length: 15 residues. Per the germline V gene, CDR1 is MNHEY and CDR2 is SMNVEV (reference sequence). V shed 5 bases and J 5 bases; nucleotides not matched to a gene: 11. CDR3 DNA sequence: TGTGCCAGCAGTGGGGCGACAGGGAGAGGAACTGAAGCTTTCTTT. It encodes CASSGATGRGTEAFF.

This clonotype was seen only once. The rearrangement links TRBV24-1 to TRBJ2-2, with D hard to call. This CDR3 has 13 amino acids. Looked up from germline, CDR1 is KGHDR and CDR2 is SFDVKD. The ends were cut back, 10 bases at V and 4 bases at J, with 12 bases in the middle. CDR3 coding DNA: TGTGCCACGGGTCCCCTTCTCACCGGGGAGCTGTTTTTT. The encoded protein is CATGPLLTGELFF.

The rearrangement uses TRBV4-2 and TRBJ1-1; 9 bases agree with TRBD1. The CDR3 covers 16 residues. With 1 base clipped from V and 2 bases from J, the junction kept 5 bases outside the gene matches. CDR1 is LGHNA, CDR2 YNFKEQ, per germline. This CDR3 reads CASSQGTGADNTEAFF. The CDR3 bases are TGTGCCAGCAGCCAAGGGACAGGGGCGGATAACACTGAAGCTTTCTTT.

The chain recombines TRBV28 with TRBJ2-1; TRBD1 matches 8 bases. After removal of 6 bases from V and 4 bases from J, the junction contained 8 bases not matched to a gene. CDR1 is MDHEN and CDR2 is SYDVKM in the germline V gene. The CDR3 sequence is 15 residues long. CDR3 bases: TGTGCCAGCAGAAATCCGGGACAGGTATACAATGAGCAGTTCTTC. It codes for CASRNPGQVYNEQFF.

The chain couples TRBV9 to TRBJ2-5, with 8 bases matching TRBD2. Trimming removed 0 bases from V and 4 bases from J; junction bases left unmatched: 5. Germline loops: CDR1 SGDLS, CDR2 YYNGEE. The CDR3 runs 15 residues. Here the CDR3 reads CASSVGGSGTETQYF. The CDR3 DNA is TGTGCCAGCAGCGTAGGGGGTAGCGGGACAGAGACCCAGTACTTC.

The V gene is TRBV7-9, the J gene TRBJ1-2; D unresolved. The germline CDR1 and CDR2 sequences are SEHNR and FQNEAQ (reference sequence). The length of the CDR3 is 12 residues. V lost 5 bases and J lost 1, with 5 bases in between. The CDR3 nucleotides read TGTGCCAGCAGCCCAAATAACTATGGCTACACCTTC. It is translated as CASSPNNYGYTF.

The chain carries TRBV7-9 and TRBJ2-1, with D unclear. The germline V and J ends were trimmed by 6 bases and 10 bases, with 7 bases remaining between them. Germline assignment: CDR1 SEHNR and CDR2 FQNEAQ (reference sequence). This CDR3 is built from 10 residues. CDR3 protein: CASSWTEQFF. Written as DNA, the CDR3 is TGTGCCAGCAGTTGGACCGAGCAGTTCTTC.